A single sample is the source of the 11 T cell receptor beta chains below, sequenced in a study of cytomegalovirus exposure and HLA in healthy donors. PCR was performed using 60 Vbeta and 13 Jbeta primers. Assay: immunoSEQ multiplex PCR; the TCRdb copy retains only in-frame clones and omits some. The sample records some 87,000 clones, 60% to 80% being singletons. Sequencing was carried out using PBMCs. The receptors come from a woman between 40 and 50 years old in good health and CMV-seropositive.

The V gene is TRBV6-1, the J gene TRBJ1-5; D uncertain. CDR3 length equals 15 residues. Germline loops: CDR1 MNHNS, CDR2 SASEGT. The germline V and J ends were trimmed by 3 bases and 6 bases, with 15 bases remaining between them. CDR3 residues: CASSEREFVGQPQHF. In nucleotides, the CDR3 is TGTGCCAGCAGTGAGAGGGAGTTTGTAGGTCAGCCCCAGCATTTT.

The chain recombines TRBV30 with TRBJ1-2; 8 bases match TRBD1. The CDR3 runs 14 residues. Germline CDR1 is GTSNPN and CDR2 is SVGIG (reference sequence). V lost 3 bases and J lost 4; bases outside the gene matches: 7. CDR3 loop: CAWRHGQGGYGYTF. For the CDR3, the DNA is TGTGCCTGGAGACACGGACAGGGAGGCTATGGCTACACCTTC.

The chain joins TRBV19 to TRBJ2-7; 10 bases are a match to TRBD1. Unmatched junction bases numbered 10, after V lost 5 bases and J lost 3 bases. The length of the CDR3 is 16 residues. CDR1 is LNHDA and CDR2 is SQIVND in the germline V gene (reference sequence). CDR3 in DNA: TGTGCCAGTAGTCTCAGACAGGGGGCGACAATCTACGAGCAGTACTTC. As protein: CASSLRQGATIYEQYF.

The table lists this clone with a few counts. The rearrangement uses TRBV5-6 and TRBJ2-4; 11 bases are a match to TRBD1. CDR1 is SGHDT, CDR2 YYEEEE, per germline. The CDR3 extends over 15 amino acids. J lost 7 bases, V lost 2 bases, and 5 bases had no gene match. As DNA, the CDR3 is TGTGCCAGCAGCTTCCGGGGGACAGGGGGGAACATTCAGTACTTC. It is translated as CASSFRGTGGNIQYF.

This clone was detected a few times. The chain employs TRBV5-6 and TRBJ2-1; TRBD2 aligns across 9 bases. Trimming took 4 bases from V and 6 from J; bases not matched to a gene: 14. The CDR3 covers 17 residues. CDR1 SGHDT and CDR2 YYEEEE come from the germline V gene. The DNA of the CDR3 is TGTGCCAGCAGCGAGTATGGACTAAGCGGGGGGCTCAATGAGCAGTTCTTC. It is translated as CASSEYGLSGGLNEQFF.

The rearrangement uses TRBV28 and TRBJ2-3, with D possibly matching TRBD2 (6 bases). CDR1 is MDHEN and CDR2 is SYDVKM in the germline V gene. V shed 3 bases and J shed 0 bases, with 10 bases lying between them. This CDR3 comprises 15 residues. The CDR3 bases are TGTGCCAGCAGTTTGTGGGGGACTAGCACAGATACGCAGTATTTT. This codes for CASSLWGTSTDTQYF.

The chain has TRBV6-1 and TRBJ2-7; 8 bases map to TRBD1. The germline gives CDR1 MNHNS, CDR2 SASEGT. V dropped 3 bases and J dropped 2; count of bases not matched to a gene: 6. CDR3 size: 15 residues. The CDR3 DNA reads as TGTGCCAGCAGTGACCAGGGGGCGGGAACCTACGAGCAGTACTTC. As protein: CASSDQGAGTYEQYF.

The chain recombines TRBV29-1 with TRBJ2-1; 8 bases map to TRBD2. This CDR3 has 14 amino acids. CDR1 and CDR2 from the germline V gene are SQVTM and ANQGSEA. V shed 7 bases and J 6 bases; nucleotides not matched to a gene: 11. This CDR3 is CSGQTSGALNEQFF. CDR3 DNA: TGCAGCGGACAAACTAGCGGAGCCCTCAATGAGCAGTTCTTC.

This chain uses TRBV2 with TRBJ2-1; possibly TRBD1 for D (5 bases). Trimming removed 7 bases at V and 4 bases at J, with 8 bases between. In germline, CDR1 is SNHLY, CDR2 FYNNEI. The CDR3 spans 12 residues. The CDR3 DNA reads as TGTGCCAGCACCAGGGATTACAATGAGCAGTTCTTC. This encodes CASTRDYNEQFF.

V is TRBV18 and J is TRBJ2-6; D is possibly TRBD1 (6 bases). This CDR3 comprises 18 residues. Germline lookup yields CDR1 KGHSH and CDR2 LQKENI. Trimming pared 3 bases from V and 0 bases from J, leaving 15 bases between. Here the CDR3 reads CASSPYPGVISGANVLTF. The DNA for the CDR3 is TGTGCCAGCTCACCTTATCCAGGGGTGATCTCTGGGGCCAACGTCCTGACTTTC. Supplemented by reference TRBV18 and TRBJ2-6, the full variable domain reads NAGVMQNPRHLVRRRGQEARLRCSPMKGHSHVYWYRQLPEEGLKFMVYLQKENIIDESGMPKERFSAEFPKEGPSILRIQQVVRGDSAAYFCASSPYPGVISGANVLTFGAGSRLTVL.

The genes are TRBV6-5 and TRBJ1-5; D gene unclear. Deletions cut 0 bases from V and 1 base from J, with 7 bases between. The CDR3 runs 15 residues. CDR1 and CDR2 from the germline V gene are MNHEY and SVGAGI. Here the CDR3 DNA reads TGTGCCAGCAGTTACTCGGCCAGGAGCAATCAGCCCCAGCATTTT. The encoded protein is CASSYSARSNQPQHF.